This T cell receptor (beta chain) comes out of a study of T-cell memory formation after mild COVID-19 (dated by TCRdb to the early 2020s). Regarding the complete study: Most TCR sequence clusters were specific to one of the two donors. T-cell clones expanding and contracting after mild COVID-19 in two donors were tracked by longitudinal TCRalpha and TCRbeta repertoire sequencing. The cohort was made up of two young adult volunteers, one female and one male, who were previously healthy.

PBMCs were isolated by Ficoll-Paque density gradient centrifugation. Sequencing relied on an Illumina NovaSeq 6000. TCRalpha and TCRbeta cDNA libraries were built by 5'RACE with constant-segment primers, adding sample barcodes and unique molecular identifiers. Trizol reagent was used to extract RNA from every sample. The libraries were amplified in two PCR steps, and the second step added a second sample barcode and Illumina TruSeq adapters. Sequencing of libraries was performed on an Illumina NovaSeq with 2 x 150 bp paired-end reads. Under the source paper's analysis protocol: Demultiplexing of reads and collapsing into UMI-guided consensus sequences were performed with migec v1.2.7. Using mixcr v2.1.11, UMI consensuses were aligned to TRA and TRB V and J templates and then assembled into clonotypes. A clonotype was counted as expanded or contracted only if both edgeR and NoisET called the change significant, with noise models trained on biological replicates. edgeR calls used a false discovery rate-adjusted p below 0.01 and a log2 fold-change threshold of 1. As an exploratory analysis of dynamics, max-normalized trajectories of the 1000 most abundant clonotypes were examined by PCA with hierarchical clustering. The CD4 or CD8 phenotype of responding clones was assigned using the separately sequenced CD4+ and CD8+ repertoires. Using fastp at Q25 and MiXCR, TCRdb reprocessed the public reads and kept productive beta chains. When rows share a CDR3 protein, they turn into one entry using the most common DNA and genes. V and J calls and clone size were set by TCRdb, not the authors. Counted in this sample were about 430,000 distinct CDR3 sequences; 24% of them appeared once. About 8.7% of the sample lies in the top ten.

The CDR3 runs 13 amino acids, cysteine and phenylalanine included. The only DNA kept is the CDR3, 39 bases in frame from the first base. Reading the germline V gene (reference sequence) gives CDR1 DFQATT and CDR2 SNEGSKA. The germline ends are 14 bases apart after V is trimmed by 6 bases and J by 3 bases. The research as a whole found: SARS-CoV-2 specificity of the second-wave clones peaking on day 37 was not confirmed. The detection of some responding clones in pre-infection memory suggests that pre-existing cross-reactive memory T cells joined the SARS-CoV-2 response. Contracting CD4+ clones turned up mainly in the CM and EM memory subsets, whereas EMRA was where CD8+ clones were enriched. Only a couple of mild cases were covered by the study, and larger cohorts that include severe cases with pre-infection samples were considered necessary. From day 15 to 85, contracting clones showed balanced CD4/CD8 phenotypes, whereas a second wave of clones that expanded from day 15 to 37 leaned towards CD4+.

As to this clonotype: Its cognate antigen has yet to be identified. No much larger clone exists at a distance of one base, and base qualities are not known.

The TCR was taken from an adult woman who had mild COVID-19 (a few samples of this study predate the infection). The sample titles of this study are shuffled in the database, so cell type and time point are left out; the donor was told from shared clones. The chain couples TRBV20-1 to TRBJ1-1; the D gene cannot be resolved reliably. Specimen: PBMCs or a T cell subset sorted from them (not recorded which). The CDR3 region: CSAKSNRYTEAFF. The DNA sequence is given as TGCAGTGCAAAGAGCAACAGATACACTGAAGCTTTCTTT.